The source of this T cell receptor beta chain is a study of PD-1 blockade in mismatch repair-deficient tumors (dated by TCRdb to 2016 to 2017). With regard to the full study: The trial enrolled more than 85 consecutive patients with roughly 13 mismatch repair-deficient cancer types between 2013 and late 2016, all previously treated and progressing. Tumor-associated T cell clones in the peripheral blood of patients responding to PD-1 blockade were tracked using deep sequencing of TCR CDR3 regions. Study-level results and caveats: Rapid expansion after pembrolizumab followed by contraction, generally before radiologic responses, was shown by tumor-resident clones, which were often undetectable in blood before treatment.

For every enrolled patient, mismatch repair deficiency was confirmed by either polymerase chain reaction or immunohistochemistry. TCR sequencing was performed for a few patients who responded to pembrolizumab therapy. Pembrolizumab PD-1 blockade was prospectively tested in advanced mismatch repair-deficient cancers, regardless of tissue of origin, in the phase II trial. Peripheral blood T cell samples were gathered serially, both before PD-1 blockade started and at multiple time points afterward. Blood sampling times were expressed in weeks after the first pembrolizumab dose. The CDR3 has 15 amino acids, counting the end cysteine and phenylalanine. The only DNA kept is the CDR3, 45 bases in frame from the first base. CDR1 and CDR2, per the germline V gene (reference sequence), are LNHNV and YYDKDF. V is shortened by 3 bases, J by 0 bases, and the region joining them spans 9 bases. The protocol used for the library was the immunoSEQ multiplex PCR assay. Not all clones reach the TCRdb copy of this immuneACCESS table, which keeps in-frame sequences only. Checked studies attribute under half of the gap to unresolved V genes and leave the rest unexplained. The sample table lists 30,000 to 35,000 clones, roughly 80% of them with a count of one. Clones ranked in the top ten supply about 3.7% of the sample.

Remarks on this clone: Its cognate antigen has yet to be identified. Base-call qualities are not available, and no considerably larger clone is one nucleotide away.

The sequence joins TRBV15 to TRBJ1-3; TRBD1 might be the D gene, on 5 matching bases. The sequenced sample was PBMCs, obtained roughly 6 weeks after starting pembrolizumab. This receptor was identified in an adult with mismatch repair-deficient cancer. This receptor carries the CDR3 CATSSRQNSGNTIYF. Here is the DNA: TGTGCCACCAGCAGCCGACAGAACTCTGGAAACACCATATATTTT.